This T cell receptor beta chain was recovered during a study of neurological immune-mediated disorders. Every sequencing run generated over 160 million TCR-beta sequences from 15-18 subjects. TCRdb called the 5' RACE reads again in MiXCR, with one record for every CDR3 protein. The repertoire holds about 29,000 distinct CDR3 sequences, with 9.5% to 13% as singletons. The CDR3 covers 14 residues. CDR1 is LGHNA and CDR2 is YNFKEQ in the germline V gene. V was shortened by 4 bases and J by 7 bases, with 17 bases between the two germline ends. This clonotype showed up many times. Input material: PBMCs. The chain has TRBV4-2 and TRBJ2-7; D gene unclear. The sequence was obtained from a woman aged 55-69 years in good health. CDR3 in DNA: TGTGCCAGCAGCCCAGAGGACGTGACCGGGGAGCAGTACTTC. This codes for CASSPEDVTGEQYF.